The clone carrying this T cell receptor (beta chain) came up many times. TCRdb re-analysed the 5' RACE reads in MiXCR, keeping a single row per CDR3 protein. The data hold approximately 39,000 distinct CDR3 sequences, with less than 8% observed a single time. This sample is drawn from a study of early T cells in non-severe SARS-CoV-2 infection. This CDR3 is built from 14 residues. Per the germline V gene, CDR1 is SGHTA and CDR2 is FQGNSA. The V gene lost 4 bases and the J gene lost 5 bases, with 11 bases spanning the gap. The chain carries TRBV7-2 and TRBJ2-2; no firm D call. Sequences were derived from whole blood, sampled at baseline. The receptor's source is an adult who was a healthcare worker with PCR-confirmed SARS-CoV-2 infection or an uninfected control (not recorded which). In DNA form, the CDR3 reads TGTGCCAGCAGCTCCTCGTCACAAACCGGGGAGCTGTTTTTT. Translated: CASSSSSQTGELFF.